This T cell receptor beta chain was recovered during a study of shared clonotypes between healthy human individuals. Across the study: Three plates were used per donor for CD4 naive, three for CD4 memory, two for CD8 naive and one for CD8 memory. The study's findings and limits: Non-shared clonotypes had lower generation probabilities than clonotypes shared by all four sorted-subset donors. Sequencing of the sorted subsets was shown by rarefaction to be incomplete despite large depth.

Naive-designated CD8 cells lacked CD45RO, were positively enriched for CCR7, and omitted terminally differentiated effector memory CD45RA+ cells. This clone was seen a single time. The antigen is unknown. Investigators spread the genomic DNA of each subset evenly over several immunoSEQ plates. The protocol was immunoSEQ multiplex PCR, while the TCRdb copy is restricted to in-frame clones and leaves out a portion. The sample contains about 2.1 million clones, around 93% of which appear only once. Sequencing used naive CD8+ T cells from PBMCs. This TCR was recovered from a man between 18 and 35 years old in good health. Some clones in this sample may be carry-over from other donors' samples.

The CDR3 DNA follows: TGTGCCAGCAGCGTAGAGGCGGGGCGAACAATAGCCTACAATGAGCAGTTCTTC. It encodes CASSVEAGRTIAYNEQFF. This chain connects TRBV9 to TRBJ2-1; D is perhaps TRBD2 (6 bases). CDR1 and CDR2 from the germline V gene are SGDLS and YYNGEE. The CDR3 loop spans 18 amino acids. The V gene lost 0 bases and the J gene lost 2 bases, with 18 bases spanning the gap.